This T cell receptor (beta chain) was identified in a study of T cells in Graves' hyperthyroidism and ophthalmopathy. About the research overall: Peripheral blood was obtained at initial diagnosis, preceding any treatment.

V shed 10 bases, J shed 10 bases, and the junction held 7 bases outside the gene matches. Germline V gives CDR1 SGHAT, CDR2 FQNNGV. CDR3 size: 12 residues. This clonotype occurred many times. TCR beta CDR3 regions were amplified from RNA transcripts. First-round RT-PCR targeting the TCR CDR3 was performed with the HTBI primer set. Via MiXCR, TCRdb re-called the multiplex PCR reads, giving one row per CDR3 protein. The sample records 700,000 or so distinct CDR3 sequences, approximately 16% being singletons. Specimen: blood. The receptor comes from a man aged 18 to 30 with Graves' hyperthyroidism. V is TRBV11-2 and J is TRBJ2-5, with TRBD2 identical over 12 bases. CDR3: CATGQGLAGQYF. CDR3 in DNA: TGTGCCACTGGGCAGGGACTAGCGGGCCAGTACTTC.